The clone carrying this TCR beta chain was counted many times. Its antigen remains unknown. The investigators amplified TCR beta CDR3 regions from RNA transcripts. A set of HTBI primers served as the primers for a first-round RT-PCR of the TCR CDR3. TCRdb reprocessed the multiplex PCR reads with MiXCR, giving one entry per CDR3 protein. The repertoire consists of roughly 560,000 distinct CDR3 sequences, with roughly 14% occurring once and the leading ten covering around 4%. This sample stems from a study of T cells in Graves' hyperthyroidism and ophthalmopathy. For the study at large: Peripheral blood samples were taken at initial diagnosis, prior to any treatment. General study findings and limits: Model predictions of ophthalmopathy came a median around 6.5 months before onset.

The cohort's ophthalmopathy patients, a group with duration under 3 months, had a Clinical Activity Score of at least 3 and a NOSPECS grade of at least 4. Out of around 10 ml of fresh peripheral blood came the PBMCs. The germline V and J ends were trimmed by 1 base and 3 bases, with 4 bases remaining between them. This CDR3 has 13 amino acids. Germline CDR1 is LNHNV and CDR2 is YYDKDF (reference sequence). The specimen sequenced was blood. The sequence was collected from a woman aged 40 to 50 with Graves' ophthalmopathy. This rearrangement joins TRBV15 to TRBJ1-3; no reliable D call. The CDR3 loop is CATSRVGGNTIYF. CDR3 nucleotides: TGTGCCACCAGCAGAGTCGGTGGAAACACCATATATTTT.